This entry lists 5 T cell receptor beta chains sequenced from one sample in a study of CD8 T cells in ankylosing spondylitis. MiXCR, applied by TCRdb to the 5' RACE reads, yields one record per CDR3 protein. The table records about 150,000 distinct CDR3 sequences, 25% to 35% of them present only once. The sample comprised synovial fluid, either unsorted or a sorted T cell fraction (not recorded which). The receptors come from a male donor with ankylosing spondylitis.

This clonotype was found a few times. The chain links TRBV20-1 to TRBJ1-5, with a tentative D call TRBD1 (6 bases). V dropped 5 bases and J dropped 2 bases, with 16 bases sitting between them. Looked up from germline, CDR1 is DFQATT and CDR2 is SNEGSKA (reference sequence). There are 15 residues in the CDR3. The CDR3 DNA reads TGCAGTGCTTCCATGCGCAGGGGAGGCAATCAGCCCCAGCATTTT. Translation gives CSASMRRGGNQPQHF.

The V and J genes are TRBV20-1 and TRBJ2-3, with 7 bases fitting TRBD2. CDR1 DFQATT and CDR2 SNEGSKA come from the germline V gene (reference sequence). CDR3 length: 15 amino acids. Trimming at V came to 6 bases and at J to 1 base, leaving 10 bases not matched to a gene. The CDR3 region has the DNA TGCAGTGCCCCCGGGCTAGCGGCGGGCACAGATACGCAGTATTTT. Protein product: CSAPGLAAGTDTQYF.

Only a few counts were recorded for this clonotype. The rearrangement joins TRBV20-1 to TRBJ2-5; possible D gene TRBD1, 6 bases. The CDR3 is 15 residues long. The germline CDR1 and CDR2 sequences are DFQATT and SNEGSKA (reference sequence). The V and J ends lost 0 bases and 10 bases respectively, with 21 bases between them. This chain's CDR3 is CSARDIQGIIGGQYF. The CDR3 DNA is TGCAGTGCTAGAGATATTCAGGGGATAATCGGTGGCCAGTACTTC.

The gene calls are TRBV29-1 and TRBJ1-2; the D is unclear. Per germline, CDR1 SQVTM and CDR2 ANQGSEA. Between the trimmed V and J ends, which lost 5 bases and 0 bases, there was a span of 7 bases. This CDR3 has 12 residues. The DNA for the CDR3 is TGCAGCGTTCAACGGGCTAACTATGGCTACACCTTC. Its protein is CSVQRANYGYTF.

The CDR3 reads CASSKGGYGYTF. As DNA, the CDR3 is TGTGCCAGCAGTAAAGGGGGCTATGGCTACACCTTC. The rearrangement links TRBV28 to TRBJ1-2; D is possibly TRBD1 (6 bases). Germline CDR1 is MDHEN and CDR2 is SYDVKM. Trimming removed 5 bases from V and 4 bases from J, with 8 bases in between. The CDR3 is made up of 12 amino acids.